The 27 T cell receptor beta chains below all came from one sample that was sequenced in a study of spatial heterogeneity in lung cancer. One entry per CDR3 protein, called by TCRdb with MiXCR from the 5' RACE reads. The table includes about 3,500 distinct CDR3 sequences, roughly 5% detected once. Time point specified: sample taken at primary tumor resection. General observations from the study: Higher tumor mutation counts went along with higher counts of expanded intratumoral alpha and beta TCRs.

Their antigen targets remain unknown. The sample here was lung tumor tissue, taken at surgery. The source is a female donor with early-stage non-small cell lung cancer.

V and J are TRBV7-9 and TRBJ2-3; 8 positions match TRBD1. CDR3 size: 15 residues. V lost 8 bases, J lost 4 bases, and 11 bases stayed unmatched. In germline, CDR1 is SEHNR, CDR2 FQNEAQ (reference sequence). The CDR3 here is CASGAGQGGADTQYF. CDR3 bases: TGTGCCAGCGGAGCCGGACAGGGAGGCGCAGATACGCAGTATTTT.

By share of the sample, this clonotype is medium-sized. This CDR3 is CASSAQGSGTEAFF. CDR3 DNA sequence: TGTGCCAGCTCAGCACAGGGCTCGGGCACTGAAGCTTTCTTT. The J gene is TRBJ1-1, the V gene TRBV18; weak D call: TRBD1 (6 bases). The V gene lost 5 bases and the J gene lost 4 bases, with 14 bases spanning the gap. The CDR3 runs 14 residues. Germline CDR1 KGHSH, CDR2 LQKENI.

At least ten counts were recorded for this clonotype. CDR3 in amino acids: CASCMEGASTDTQYF. The CDR3 DNA is TGTGCCAGCTGTATGGAGGGGGCAAGCACAGATACGCAGTATTTT. The V call is TRBV11-1, the J call TRBJ2-3; D may be TRBD1 (7 bases). V gave up 8 bases and J gave up 0 bases, with 15 bases separating them. The CDR3 sequence is 15 residues long. From germline, CDR1 is SGHAT and CDR2 FQDESV (reference sequence). The full variable domain, rest sourced from reference TRBV11-1 and TRBJ2-3, is EAEVAQSPRYKITEKSQAVAFWCDPISGHATLYWYRQILGQGPELLVQFQDESVVDDSQLPKDRFSAERLKGVDSTLKIQPAELGDSAMYLCASCMEGASTDTQYFGPGTRLTVL.

Relative to its sample, this clonotype is medium-sized. The genes are TRBV20-1 and TRBJ2-5; 8 bases agree with TRBD2. Germline V gives CDR1 DFQATT, CDR2 SNEGSKA (reference sequence). This CDR3 is built from 17 residues. Trimming removed 5 bases from V and 2 bases from J; junction bases left unmatched: 16. The DNA for the CDR3 is TGCAGTGCTCAGAGTAGCGGGGCTTACTCAGAGCAAGAGACCCAGTACTTC. Protein: CSAQSSGAYSEQETQYF.

In its sample, this clonotype ranks as medium-sized. The chain carries TRBV3-1 and TRBJ1-1; possibly TRBD1 for D (6 bases). CDR1 LGHDT and CDR2 YNNKEL come from the germline V gene (reference sequence). The V gene lost 1 base and the J gene lost 1 base, with 10 bases spanning the gap. The CDR3 spans 15 residues. The CDR3 DNA reads TGTGCCAGCAGCCAAGCGGGGGCAGGGAACACTGAAGCTTTCTTT. Translating gives CASSQAGAGNTEAFF.

By its share, this clonotype is medium-sized. The chain recombines TRBV28 with TRBJ1-2; D may be TRBD1 (6 bases). Trimming removed 2 bases from V and 6 bases from J, with 16 bases in between. In germline, CDR1 is MDHEN, CDR2 SYDVKM. CDR3 length: 15 amino acids. The CDR3 coding sequence is TGTGCCAGCAGTTTAACTCAGGGGATCAACGATGGCTACACCTTC. Residues: CASSLTQGINDGYTF.

In its sample, this clonotype was seen many times. The genes are TRBV7-9 and TRBJ2-2, with D perhaps matching TRBD1 (5 bases). Germline assignment: CDR1 SEHNR and CDR2 FQNEAQ (reference sequence). The CDR3 consists of 15 residues. Trimming took off 1 base at V and 6 bases at J, with 12 bases between the two ends. The DNA for the CDR3 is TGTGCCAGCAGCTTAGGACAGACGACCGCCGGGGAGCTGTTTTTT. It is translated as CASSLGQTTAGELFF.

Within the sample, this clonotype is medium-sized. The J gene is TRBJ2-1, the V gene TRBV6-6, with D tentatively TRBD2 (7 bases). Germline V lookup: CDR1 MNHNY, CDR2 SVGAGI (reference sequence). This CDR3 spans 14 amino acids. V was pared by 9 bases and J by 7 bases, with 19 bases between. In nucleotides, the CDR3 is TGTGCCAGTGGGGGGGCCGCGTTAAAGAATGAGCAGTTCTTC. It yields the protein CASGGAALKNEQFF.

At least ten counts were recorded for this clonotype. The V call is TRBV20-1, the J call TRBJ2-7; no firm D call. Between the trimmed V and J ends, which lost 0 bases and 6 bases, there was a span of 15 bases. Germline V gene lookup returns CDR1 DFQATT and CDR2 SNEGSKA (reference sequence). The CDR3 totals 14 residues. The CDR3 bases are TGCAGTGCTAGAGATCTCAACCCCAGGTCCGAGCAGTACTTC. It yields the protein CSARDLNPRSEQYF.

Relative to its sample, this clonotype is medium-sized. V usage is TRBV10-3 and J usage is TRBJ2-7; D possibly matches TRBD1 or TRBD2 (6 bases each). The CDR3 is 13 amino acids. V lost 4 bases to trimming and J lost 3 bases, with 10 bases between them. Germline-derived CDR1 and CDR2 are ENHRY and SYGVKD. The chain's CDR3 is CAISVGGLYEQYF. The CDR3 nucleotides read TGTGCCATCAGTGTTGGGGGGCTCTACGAGCAGTACTTC.

This clonotype was detected ten times or more. A junction end diverges from the germline sequence, so it may reflect a read error. V and J are TRBV6-2 or TRBV6-3 and TRBJ2-5; D is unclear. Germline CDR1 MNHEY, CDR2 SVGEGT. This CDR3 region has 12 residues. The CDR3 is CASSHSQETQYF. The CDR3 DNA sequence: TGTGCCAGCAGTCACTCGCAAGAGACCCAGTACTTC.

This clonotype was detected many times. V and J are TRBV20-1 and TRBJ2-2; D is perhaps TRBD2 (5 bases). CDR1 is DFQATT and CDR2 is SNEGSKA in the germline V gene (reference sequence). This CDR3 region has 13 residues. V lost 3 bases and J 4 bases, leaving 9 bases between the germline ends. CDR3 region: CSASSGITGELFF. In DNA form, the CDR3 reads TGCAGTGCTAGCTCGGGGATCACCGGGGAGCTGTTTTTT.

By its share, this clonotype is medium-sized. The chain joins TRBV5-6 to TRBJ2-5; 8 bases agree with TRBD2. This CDR3 contains 18 residues. The germline V gene has CDR1 SGHDT and CDR2 YYEEEE. The trim removed 1 base at V and 2 bases at J, leaving 13 bases unmatched. This CDR3 reads CASSLRLLAGYSQETQYF. CDR3 sequence (DNA): TGTGCCAGCAGCTTGAGGTTGTTAGCGGGGTATTCACAAGAGACCCAGTACTTC.

This clonotype ranks as medium-sized. For the CDR3, the DNA is TGTGCCAGCTCACCGAGGACAGCGAACACCGGGGAGCTGTTTTTT. Its translation is CASSPRTANTGELFF. The J gene is TRBJ2-2, the V gene TRBV7-2, with D maybe TRBD1 (6 bases). Germline V gene lookup returns CDR1 SGHTA and CDR2 FQGNSA. The CDR3 is 15 residues long. Trimming cost V 8 bases and J 0 bases, with 13 bases left between them.

In this sample, this clonotype turned up many times. This may come from a read error, since a much larger clone is one base off. The chain carries TRBV20-1 and TRBJ1-6, with D possibly matching TRBD1 (5 bases). The CDR3 has 16 residues. The V gene lost 3 bases and the J gene lost 6 bases, with 18 bases spanning the gap. Germline V gene lookup returns CDR1 DFQATT and CDR2 SNEGSKA (reference sequence). CDR3 residues: CSASGDKGRRNSPLHF. The CDR3 bases are TGCAGTGCTAGTGGGGATAAGGGACGCCGTAATTCACCCCTCCACTTT.

In this sample, this clonotype is medium-sized. The V gene is TRBV4-1, the J gene TRBJ1-1, with D uncertain. The ends were cut back, 0 bases at V and 5 bases at J, with 13 bases in the middle. In germline, CDR1 is MGHRA, CDR2 YSYEKL. The CDR3 is 15 residues long. CDR3 amino acids: CASSQDGEVGTEAFF. In nucleotides, the CDR3 is TGCGCCAGCAGCCAAGATGGGGAGGTGGGGACTGAAGCTTTCTTT.

This clonotype qualifies as medium-sized. V is TRBV6-2 or TRBV6-3 and J is TRBJ1-3; D gene ambiguous. The CDR3 spans 16 residues. V lost 4 bases and J 0 bases, leaving 13 bases between the germline ends. Looked up from germline, CDR1 is MNHEY and CDR2 is SVGEGT. This chain's CDR3 is CASSSDRRISGNTIYF. The DNA for the CDR3 is TGTGCCAGCAGTTCAGACCGACGGATCTCTGGAAACACCATATATTTT.

In this sample, this clonotype turned up many times. This chain links TRBV5-4 with TRBJ2-1; TRBD1 aligns across 7 bases. Trimming removed 4 bases from V and 3 bases from J; junction bases left unmatched: 4. This CDR3 spans 14 amino acids. Per germline, CDR1 SGHNT and CDR2 YYREEE (reference sequence). The CDR3 coding sequence is TGTGCCAGCAGCCCCGGACAGGACTACAATGAGCAGTTCTTC. Amino acid sequence: CASSPGQDYNEQFF. Full variable domain (remainder filled in from reference TRBV5-4 and TRBJ2-1): ETGVTQSPTHLIKTRGQQVTLRCSSQSGHNTVSWYQQALGQGPQFIFQYYREEENGRGNFPPRFSGLQFPNYSSELNVNALELDDSALYLCASSPGQDYNEQFFGPGTRLTVL.

This clonotype is labeled as medium-sized (0.01 to 0.1%). The rearrangement uses TRBV11-2 and TRBJ2-3; 8 bases fit TRBD1. CDR1 SGHAT and CDR2 FQNNGV come from the germline V gene. The CDR3 length is 17 residues. Losses at the gene ends were 5 bases for V and 5 bases for J; bases not matched to a gene: 15. CDR3 DNA: TGTGCCAGCAGCCGATTTGGTGGGCAGGGGGCCAAAGATACGCAGTATTTT. As protein: CASSRFGGQGAKDTQYF.

By proportion, this clonotype is medium-sized. This chain uses TRBV15 with TRBJ1-6; D unresolved. V was trimmed by 0 bases and J by 6 bases, leaving 12 bases between them. This CDR3 spans 16 amino acids. Germline V lookup: CDR1 LNHNV, CDR2 YYDKDF (reference sequence). DNA of the CDR3: TGTGCCACCAGCAGAGATTTGGCCGAGAGTAATTCACCCCTCCACTTT. Encoded protein: CATSRDLAESNSPLHF. Filled out from reference TRBV15 and TRBJ1-6, the complete variable domain reads DAMVIQNPRYQVTQFGKPVTLSCSQTLNHNVMYWYQQKSSQAPKLLFHYYDKDFNNEADTPDNFQSRRPNTSFCFLDIRSPGLGDTAMYLCATSRDLAESNSPLHFGNGTRLTVT.

At least ten counts were recorded for this clonotype. CDR3 sequence: CASSSGTGDNQPQHF. For the CDR3, the DNA is TGTGCCAGCAGTTCAGGGACAGGGGATAATCAGCCCCAGCATTTT. J is TRBJ1-5 and V is TRBV12-3 or TRBV12-4; TRBD1 aligns across 10 bases. Losses at the gene ends were 4 bases for V and 4 bases for J; bases not matched to a gene: 4. The length of the CDR3 is 15 residues.

This clonotype has a count of ten or more. The V and J genes are TRBV28 and TRBJ1-5; 7 bases match TRBD1. V shed 6 bases, J shed 9 bases, and the junction held 8 bases outside the gene matches. Germline CDR1 and CDR2: MDHEN and SYDVKM. There are 13 residues in the CDR3. DNA for the CDR3: TGTGCCAGCAGGGGACAGAGCCCCCGGCCCCAGCATTTT. As protein: CASRGQSPRPQHF.

This clonotype qualifies as medium-sized (0.01 to 0.1%). V and J are TRBV4-1 and TRBJ1-3; a possible D gene is TRBD1 (6 bases). V was pared by 0 bases and J by 4 bases, with 13 bases between. CDR3 size: 16 residues. Germline values: CDR1 MGHRA, CDR2 YSYEKL. The chain's CDR3 is CASSQEAGAAGNTIYF. CDR3 nucleotides: TGCGCCAGCAGCCAAGAGGCAGGGGCTGCCGGAAACACCATATATTTT.

This clonotype has at least ten counts. The chain links TRBV12-3 or TRBV12-4 to TRBJ1-6; D gene ambiguous. V gave up 6 bases and J gave up 5 bases, with 5 bases separating them. The CDR3 extends over 12 amino acids. The CDR3 DNA is TGTGCCAGCAGCTCTAATAATTCACCCCTCCACTTT. It codes for CASSSNNSPLHF.

This clonotype is judged medium-sized. The chain recombines TRBV27 with TRBJ2-7, with TRBD2 identical over 9 bases. CDR3 size: 16 residues. Germline V gives CDR1 MNHEY, CDR2 SMNVEV (reference sequence). V lost 2 bases to trimming and J lost 1 base; unmatched junction nucleotides: 6. CDR3 nucleotides: TGTGCCAGCAGTTTAAGGGCTAGCGGGGCGTCCTACGAGCAGTACTTC. As protein: CASSLRASGASYEQYF.

Sample share makes this clonotype medium-sized. This chain links TRBV20-1 with TRBJ2-1; D is uncertain. Germline V gene sequence: CDR1 DFQATT, CDR2 SNEGSKA (reference sequence). The CDR3 covers 11 residues. The V and J ends lost 5 bases and 2 bases respectively, with 4 bases between them. The CDR3 sequence: CSASPYNEQFF. The CDR3 bases are TGCAGTGCTTCACCCTACAATGAGCAGTTCTTC.

This clonotype appeared many times. The chain joins TRBV7-2 to TRBJ2-1, with D hard to call. Trimming pared 2 bases from V and 0 bases from J, leaving 8 bases between. The CDR3 spans 15 residues. CDR1 SGHTA and CDR2 FQGNSA come from the germline V gene. CDR3 amino acids: CASSLPPGSYNEQFF. Here the CDR3 DNA reads TGTGCCAGCAGCTTACCTCCAGGCTCCTACAATGAGCAGTTCTTC.